This T cell receptor beta chain is from a study of shared clonotypes between healthy human individuals. Findings and limits, study-wide: Across a few donors, naive CD4 shared 5% to 6%, naive CD8 approximately 3.5%, memory CD4 roughly 2.1%, memory CD8 0.35% to 0.5%.

The study drew its donors from healthy HIV-negative adults without recent acute infections or vaccinations. This clone was counted only a few times. Its antigen is not known. This CDR3 has 14 amino acids. V lost 0 bases to trimming and J lost 9 bases; unmatched junction nucleotides: 4. Per the germline V gene, CDR1 is SGHRS and CDR2 is YFSETQ. Original data processing: ImmunoSEQ junction-only sequences lacked quality scores, so their filtering differed. Clones were read by immunoSEQ multiplex PCR, and TCRdb kept only the in-frame ones, dropping some. V and J calls plus clone size are reproduced from that table; the DNA served to infer D and trimming. Of over 100,000 clones listed, over 65% are singletons.

Sequenced input: memory CD8+ T cells sorted from blood. Subset here: CD45RO+ cells pooled with CCR7-negative TemRA cells. This chain uses TRBV5-1 with TRBJ2-7; 12 bases map to TRBD2. This TCR derives from a woman in her thirties in good health. The CDR3 coding sequence is TGCGCCAGCAGCTTGGGACTAGCGGGAGAAGGGCAGTACTTC. Its translation is CASSLGLAGEGQYF.